This TCR beta chain was sequenced in a study of shared clonotypes between healthy human individuals. This was a deep-level run. An even split of each subset's genomic DNA across several immunoSEQ plates was performed. Authors' processing steps: Junction-only immunoSEQ data arrived without quality scores, meaning filtering differed. Sequencing used immunoSEQ multiplex PCR; TCRdb keeps in-frame clones, though not all of them. Clonal size and the V and J genes are those of that table, whereas D and trimming came from the DNA. In the table there are some 450,000 clones, about 74% of which are singletons. Germline assignment: CDR1 SEHNR and CDR2 FQNEAQ (reference sequence). The CDR3 consists of 12 residues. Trimming left V 5 bases short and J 8 bases short, with 12 bases between. Study-level findings and limits: In this cohort, only blood was sampled, and tissue repertoires likely differ.

As regards this clone: What it binds is not known.

The V and J genes are TRBV7-9 and TRBJ1-2; maybe TRBD1 (6 bases). What was sequenced was PBMCs. The receptor comes from a woman aged 40 to 50 in good health. Some clones in this sample may be carry-over from other donors' samples. In DNA form, the CDR3 reads TGTGCCAGCAGCCCCGGGGGGCTGGGCTACACCTTC. Amino acids: CASSPGGLGYTF.